These 2 T cell receptor beta chains share one sample of origin, sequenced in a study of blood T cell repertoires in COVID-19. The repertoire was sequenced with immunoSEQ multiplex PCR; TCRdb's copy has only in-frame clones and lacks some. The top ten hold about 4.7% of the sample, which has 300,000 to 400,000 clones, over 80% seen once. The sequenced material came from PBMCs or T cells enriched from blood (not recorded which). These receptors were collected from a man younger than 45 who had recovered from COVID-19.

The V and J genes are TRBV2 and TRBJ2-5; TRBD1 agrees at 7 bases. Germline trimming cut 8 bases from V and 2 bases from J; bases unmatched to any gene: 8. Per the germline V gene, CDR1 is SNHLY and CDR2 is FYNNEI. CDR3 length equals 14 residues. CDR3 sequence (DNA): TGTGCCAGCCTGCGTAGGGGGCAGCAAGAGACCCAGTACTTC. Translation: CASLRRGQQETQYF.

Only a few counts were recorded for this clone. The chain combines TRBV20-1 with TRBJ2-2; D possibly corresponds to TRBD2 (5 bases). V lost 6 bases and J lost 8, with 10 bases in between. This CDR3 contains 11 residues. CDR1 DFQATT and CDR2 SNEGSKA come from the germline V gene (reference sequence). The CDR3 spells CSATGEGELFF. CDR3 coding DNA: TGCAGTGCCACCGGGGAGGGGGAGCTGTTTTTT.